This entry lists 32 T cell receptor beta chains sequenced from one sample in a study of shared clonotypes between healthy human individuals. Sequenced by immunoSEQ multiplex PCR; TCRdb stores in-frame clones only, minus some. The table has roughly 300,000 clones, roughly 87% seen once; the top ten hold about a sixth. The sequencing input was memory CD8+ T cells sorted from blood. Subset: CD45RO+ cells pooled with CCR7-negative TemRA cells. Source of these receptors: a man aged 18 to 29 in good health.

Notes on this clone: This CDR3 is also generated by other DNA sequences in the sample. The rearrangement joins TRBV29-1 to TRBJ2-7; D gene uncertain. Germline V gene lookup returns CDR1 SQVTM and CDR2 ANQGSEA. V was clipped by 6 bases and J by 0 bases, with 12 bases between them. CDR3 length: 13 amino acids. CDR3 sequence: CSVETGSSYEQYF. CDR3 nucleotides: TGCAGCGTCGAGACCGGTAGCTCCTACGAGCAGTACTTC.

The chain uses TRBV5-1 and TRBJ1-2, with D maybe TRBD1 (5 bases). V shed 2 bases and J shed 4 bases, with 12 bases lying between them. The CDR3 runs 14 residues. The germline V gene has CDR1 SGHRS and CDR2 YFSETQ. The CDR3 is CASSFGTAGYGYTF. The CDR3 DNA follows: TGCGCCAGCAGCTTCGGGACCGCAGGCTATGGCTACACCTTC.

This chain links TRBV5-1 with TRBJ1-1; no reliable D call. The germline V and J ends were trimmed by 2 bases and 6 bases, with 14 bases remaining between them. Germline V lookup: CDR1 SGHRS, CDR2 YFSETQ. This CDR3 is 14 amino acids long. CDR3 bases: TGCGCCAGCAGCTTCGGGATAAAATCGCCTGAAGCTTTCTTT. Translating it yields CASSFGIKSPEAFF.

The rearrangement joins TRBV6-1 to TRBJ2-7; perhaps TRBD1 as D (6 bases). The CDR3 extends over 13 amino acids. Between the trimmed V and J ends, which lost 3 bases and 3 bases, there was a span of 9 bases. Germline lookup yields CDR1 MNHNS and CDR2 SASEGT. CDR3 DNA sequence: TGTGCCAGCAGTGAGACAGGTTACTACGAGCAGTACTTC. Translating it yields CASSETGYYEQYF.

The chain uses TRBV7-9 and TRBJ1-1; D is unresolved. The germline CDR1 and CDR2 sequences are SEHNR and FQNEAQ (reference sequence). The ends were cut back, 6 bases at V and 1 base at J, with 15 bases in the middle. This CDR3 region has 15 residues. The CDR3 nucleotides are TGTGCCAGCAGTTATACACTTAAGGGGAACACTGAAGCTTTCTTT. This codes for CASSYTLKGNTEAFF.

The V call is TRBV7-9, the J call TRBJ1-6; 8 nucleotides align to TRBD1. Trimming at V came to 2 bases and at J to 11 bases, leaving 8 bases not matched to a gene. The CDR3 totals 15 residues. Germline lookup yields CDR1 SEHNR and CDR2 FQNEAQ (reference sequence). CDR3 coding DNA: TGTGCCAGCAGCTTATTAGGACAGGGTCAGGCACCCCTCCACTTT. This translates into CASSLLGQGQAPLHF.

The chain employs TRBV4-1 and TRBJ2-7, with a tentative D call TRBD1 (6 bases). The CDR3 has 16 residues. Germline CDR1 and CDR2: MGHRA and YSYEKL. V lost 3 bases to trimming and J lost 2 bases, with 17 bases between them. The CDR3 loop reads CASSHKAGESTYEQYF. The CDR3, as DNA: TGCGCCAGCAGCCACAAGGCAGGGGAAAGTACCTACGAGCAGTACTTC.

CDR3 in amino acids: CASSIRERYEQYF. CDR3 DNA: TGCGCCAGCAGCATCAGGGAGCGCTACGAGCAGTACTTC. The chain recombines TRBV5-1 with TRBJ2-7; either TRBD1 or TRBD2 may fit D (5 bases each). CDR1 and CDR2 from the germline V gene are SGHRS and YFSETQ. With 4 bases removed from V and 3 bases from J, the gap between germline ends came to 11 bases. CDR3 length: 13 amino acids.

This chain links TRBV27 with TRBJ2-3, with 13 bases matching TRBD2. This CDR3 region has 16 residues. Looked up from germline, CDR1 is MNHEY and CDR2 is SMNVEV (reference sequence). J was trimmed by 4 bases and V by 6 bases; bases with no gene match: 7. The CDR3 is CASSLRTSGSPDTQYF. The CDR3 DNA follows: TGTGCCAGCAGCCTTCGGACTAGCGGGAGCCCAGATACGCAGTATTTT.

This clone was observed at least ten times. The rearrangement links TRBV6-1 to TRBJ2-5, with TRBD1 identical over 10 bases. This CDR3 region has 17 residues. CDR1 is MNHNS and CDR2 is SASEGT in the germline V gene. The junction had 8 bases not matched to a gene; V was cut back by 0 bases and J by 4 bases. Written as DNA, the CDR3 is TGTGCCAGCAGTGAAGCGTTAGGACAGGGGGTATCAGAGACCCAGTACTTC. Protein product: CASSEALGQGVSETQYF.

Of note for this clone: In the same sample, other DNA sequences code for this CDR3. This sequence joins TRBV6-1 and TRBJ2-7; D is unclear. CDR3 size: 13 residues. Germline V gene data show CDR1 as MNHNS and CDR2 as SASEGT. V lost 5 bases and J lost 1, with 9 bases in between. CDR3 loop: CASSHRGSYEQYF. The CDR3 DNA follows: TGTGCCAGCAGTCACCGAGGTTCCTACGAGCAGTACTTC.

The chain employs TRBV6-5 and TRBJ2-7; 7 nucleotides line up with TRBD2. J was trimmed by 1 base and V by 6 bases; bases with no gene match: 9. From germline, CDR1 is MNHEY and CDR2 SVGAGI. This CDR3 comprises 15 residues. DNA for the CDR3: TGTGCCAGCAGCCTCGCAGCGGGGAAATCCTACGAGCAGTACTTC. This gives the protein CASSLAAGKSYEQYF.

The chain employs TRBV30 and TRBJ1-1; tentative D call: TRBD1 (5 bases). CDR1 is GTSNPN and CDR2 is SVGIG in the germline V gene (reference sequence). This CDR3 contains 12 residues. Trimming took 0 bases from V and 3 from J, leaving 5 bases between them. The CDR3 DNA follows: TGTGCCTGGAGTGTGGGGGACACTGAAGCTTTCTTT. Translating it yields CAWSVGDTEAFF.

This chain links TRBV7-8 with TRBJ2-7; no reliable D call. The V end lost 1 base, the J end lost 0 bases, and 7 bases lay between the germline ends. Germline V lookup: CDR1 SGHVS, CDR2 FQNEAQ. This CDR3 region has 14 residues. CDR3 in amino acids: CASSLGYSSYEQYF. In DNA, the CDR3 is TGTGCCAGCAGCTTAGGTTACAGCTCCTACGAGCAGTACTTC.

CDR3 DNA: TGCGCCAGCAGCCAAGATATAGGGGAGACCCAGTACTTC. Protein product: CASSQDIGETQYF. The chain joins TRBV4-1 to TRBJ2-5; D is unclear. The CDR3 consists of 13 residues. The ends were cut back, 0 bases at V and 5 bases at J, with 7 bases in the middle. CDR1 MGHRA and CDR2 YSYEKL come from the germline V gene.

This clone appeared once. This CDR3 is also generated by other DNA sequences in the sample. The V call is TRBV4-1, the J call TRBJ2-7; D gene ambiguous. From germline, CDR1 is MGHRA and CDR2 YSYEKL. V was cut by 1 base and J by 3 bases, with 4 bases left in between. CDR3 length: 12 amino acids. CDR3 coding DNA: TGCGCCAGCAGCCAAGCCGGCTACGAGCAGTACTTC. This translates into CASSQAGYEQYF.

This chain links TRBV28 with TRBJ1-6; a possible D gene is TRBD1 (5 bases). Germline-derived CDR1 and CDR2 are MDHEN and SYDVKM. Trimming left V 3 bases short and J 7 bases short, with 13 bases between. The CDR3 spans 15 residues. CDR3 region: CASSFPGGRNSPLHF. The CDR3 nucleotides are TGTGCCAGCAGTTTTCCCGGGGGACGGAATTCACCCCTCCACTTT.

This clone occurred a few times. The J gene is TRBJ2-3, the V gene TRBV6-4; D is possibly TRBD2 (6 bases). V gave up 5 bases and J gave up 3 bases, with 15 bases separating them. The germline V gene has CDR1 MRHNA and CDR2 SNTAGT. This CDR3 is 15 amino acids long. CDR3 loop: CASSPEGEGTDTQYF. In DNA, the CDR3 is TGTGCCAGCAGTCCGGAGGGCGAAGGGACAGATACGCAGTATTTT.

CDR3 residues: CASSPGLAGGYLQFF. The CDR3 bases are TGTGCCAGCTCCCCCGGACTAGCGGGAGGGTACTTGCAGTTCTTC. V gene TRBV27 combines with J gene TRBJ2-1; the match to TRBD2 covers 15 bases. Germline lookup yields CDR1 MNHEY and CDR2 SMNVEV (reference sequence). The CDR3 spans 15 residues. V was pared by 8 bases and J by 12 bases, with 11 bases of the junction left unmatched.

The gene calls are TRBV5-6 and TRBJ2-7; D assignment may be TRBD1 or TRBD2 (5 bases each). This CDR3 has 15 amino acids. Germline CDR1 reads SGHDT; CDR2 reads YYEEEE. Trimming left V 1 base short and J 0 bases short, with 11 bases between. CDR3 DNA sequence: TGTGCCAGCAGCTTGCGGGACGTCCACTCCTACGAGCAGTACTTC. It yields the protein CASSLRDVHSYEQYF.

This chain joins TRBV5-4 and TRBJ2-3; TRBD2 is a possible D gene (6 bases). CDR1 is SGHNT, CDR2 YYREEE, per germline (reference sequence). This CDR3 spans 15 amino acids. Trimming left V 2 bases short and J 5 bases short, with 15 bases between. The CDR3 region is CASSFRGASGDTQYF. Here the CDR3 DNA reads TGTGCCAGCAGCTTTCGCGGGGCCAGTGGAGATACGCAGTATTTT.

The CDR3 sequence is CASSWDPQGTTYEQYF. The CDR3, as DNA: TGCGCCAGCAGCTGGGACCCACAGGGGACTACCTACGAGCAGTACTTC. The rearrangement links TRBV5-1 to TRBJ2-7; D possibly matches TRBD1 or TRBD2 (7 bases each). The CDR3 is 16 residues long. Germline CDR1 reads SGHRS; CDR2 reads YFSETQ. Trimming took 3 bases from V and 2 from J, leaving 18 bases between them.

For the CDR3, the DNA is TGTGCCAGCAGTCAACAGGGACTTTACAATGAGCAGTTCTTC. This encodes CASSQQGLYNEQFF. This chain connects TRBV27 to TRBJ2-1; D is possibly TRBD1 or TRBD2 (6 bases each). V was shortened by 5 bases and J by 4 bases, with 12 bases between the two germline ends. The CDR3 totals 14 residues. Germline CDR1 reads MNHEY; CDR2 reads SMNVEV (reference sequence).

The CDR3 spells CASSEITPGANVLTF. CDR3 DNA: TGTGCCAGCAGTGAAATCACTCCTGGGGCCAACGTCCTGACTTTC. The gene calls are TRBV2 and TRBJ2-6; no definite D call. The CDR3 totals 15 residues. Trimming stripped 2 bases from V and 2 bases from J, with 7 bases between. The germline gives CDR1 SNHLY, CDR2 FYNNEI.

DNA of the CDR3: TGCGCCAGCAGCCAAACATTCCCCTTTAGCGGGGGGAATCGGTACGAGCAGTACTTC. Amino acids: CASSQTFPFSGGNRYEQYF. V is TRBV4-1 and J is TRBJ2-7, with 10 nucleotides matching TRBD2. Germline CDR1 MGHRA, CDR2 YSYEKL. The V segment lost 2 bases and the J segment 4 bases; nucleotides outside the gene matches: 17. The CDR3 covers 19 residues.

This clone occurred a few times. The J gene is TRBJ1-1, the V gene TRBV4-2; D is undetermined. The CDR3 length is 16 residues. The germline CDR1 and CDR2 sequences are LGHNA and YNFKEQ. The V gene lost 1 base and the J gene lost 5 bases, with 17 bases spanning the gap. The CDR3 protein is CASSQAPSAGGTEAFF. For the CDR3, the DNA is TGTGCCAGCAGCCAAGCACCCTCGGCGGGAGGGACTGAAGCTTTCTTT.

This clone was observed a single time. The chain carries TRBV10-3 and TRBJ1-1; TRBD1 agrees at 9 bases. V lost 5 bases, J lost 11 bases, and 6 bases stayed unmatched. This CDR3 comprises 12 residues. Germline CDR1 reads ENHRY; CDR2 reads SYGVKD. The CDR3 bases are TGTGCCATCAGTCACAGGGGGCATCGGGCTTTCTTT. Translated, it gives CAISHRGHRAFF.

The chain links TRBV6-5 to TRBJ2-1, with D perhaps matching TRBD2 (6 bases). Germline CDR1 reads MNHEY; CDR2 reads SVGAGI. CDR3 size: 14 residues. V lost 8 bases and J 8 bases, leaving 19 bases between the germline ends. The CDR3 region is CASGQTGTVHEQFF. The CDR3 region has the DNA TGTGCCAGCGGGCAGACCGGGACTGTCCATGAGCAGTTCTTC.

The rearrangement joins TRBV9 to TRBJ2-3, with D perhaps TRBD1 (6 bases). Deletions cut 5 bases from V and 5 bases from J, with 9 bases between. The CDR3 is 12 residues long. Germline V CDR1 and CDR2: SGDLS, YYNGEE. Written as DNA, the CDR3 is TGTGCCAGCAGGGGACAAAAAGATACGCAGTATTTT. Translation gives CASRGQKDTQYF. Full variable domain (missing parts from reference TRBV9 and TRBJ2-3): DSGVTQTPKHLITATGQRVTLRCSPRSGDLSVYWYQQSLDQGLQFLIQYYNGEERAKGNILERFSAQQFPDLHSELNLSSLELGDSALYFCASRGQKDTQYFGPGTRLTVL.

The chain is built from TRBV7-9 and TRBJ2-4, with 7 bases lining up with TRBD2. CDR3 size: 15 residues. The germline V gene has CDR1 SEHNR and CDR2 FQNEAQ (reference sequence). The junction had 12 bases not matched to a gene; V was cut back by 5 bases and J by 8 bases. The chain's CDR3 is CASSPLAAPGDIQYF. CDR3 coding DNA: TGTGCCAGCAGCCCCCTAGCGGCCCCGGGGGACATTCAGTACTTC.

This chain joins TRBV30 and TRBJ2-7; D is undetermined. This CDR3 spans 12 amino acids. Between the trimmed V and J ends, which lost 0 bases and 5 bases, there was a span of 8 bases. The germline V gene has CDR1 GTSNPN and CDR2 SVGIG (reference sequence). Here the CDR3 DNA reads TGTGCCTGGAGTGTAAAGCATAACGAGCAGTACTTC. Its protein is CAWSVKHNEQYF.

In its sample, this clone was seen once. This sequence joins TRBV10-3 and TRBJ2-5, with TRBD1 as a possible D gene (6 bases). CDR3 length equals 14 residues. Trimming took 4 bases from V and 7 from J, leaving 16 bases between them. Germline-derived CDR1 and CDR2 are ENHRY and SYGVKD. The CDR3, as DNA: TGTGCCATCAGTGGTCGGGCAGGGGAAGTGACCCAGTACTTC. The encoded protein is CAISGRAGEVTQYF.